What follows are 31 T cell receptor beta chains derived from one specimen sequenced in a study of blood T cells in healthy people across ages. Using a J-beta primer mix together with a sample-barcoded 5' primer, a second PCR was run for roughly 6 to 12 cycles. TCRdb independently ran MiXCR on the 5' RACE reads; one entry per CDR3 protein. The data contain around 650,000 distinct CDR3 sequences, roughly 41% of them singletons. The sample comprised blood. These receptors came from a man older than 75 in good health.

The V gene is TRBV11-2, the J gene TRBJ2-1, with 13 bases matching TRBD2. CDR1 and CDR2 from the germline V gene are SGHAT and FQNNGV. V was pared by 3 bases and J by 11 bases, with 10 bases of the junction left unmatched. The CDR3 runs to 16 residues. The CDR3 is CASSLLTSGGFQQQFF. DNA for the CDR3: TGTGCCAGCAGCTTGCTGACTAGCGGGGGGTTCCAACAGCAGTTCTTC.

The chain has TRBV20-1 and TRBJ1-2, with D tentatively TRBD1 (6 bases). This CDR3 comprises 13 residues. Germline CDR1 DFQATT, CDR2 SNEGSKA (reference sequence). V lost 3 bases to trimming and J lost 4 bases, with 12 bases between them. The CDR3 nucleotides are TGCAGTGCTAGTGCACAGGGAACCTATGGCTACACCTTC. Its protein is CSASAQGTYGYTF.

This clonotype has a handful of counts. This chain connects TRBV20-1 to TRBJ2-3, with D uncertain. Germline V gene sequence: CDR1 DFQATT, CDR2 SNEGSKA (reference sequence). The CDR3 length is 12 residues. V was trimmed by 5 bases and J by 2 bases, leaving 8 bases between them. The CDR3 coding sequence is TGCAGTGCTGAGTCGTACACAGATACGCAGTATTTT. Translation gives CSAESYTDTQYF.

This clonotype was recorded many times. The chain recombines TRBV15 with TRBJ2-3, with D possibly TRBD2 on 6 matching bases. V was shortened by 6 bases and J by 0 bases, with 13 bases between the two germline ends. The CDR3 sequence is 15 residues long. The germline CDR1 and CDR2 sequences are LNHNV and YYDKDF (reference sequence). CDR3 sequence reads: CATRAARGSTDTQYF. The CDR3 DNA is TGTGCCACCAGAGCTGCTCGGGGGAGCACAGATACGCAGTATTTT.

The chain carries TRBV4-3 and TRBJ2-3; maybe TRBD1 (7 bases). V lost 1 base and J lost 5, with 16 bases in between. The CDR3 runs to 16 residues. Germline lookup yields CDR1 LGHNA and CDR2 YSLEER. The CDR3 reads CASSQVRQGGVDTQYF. The CDR3 bases are TGCGCCAGCAGCCAAGTGAGGCAGGGGGGCGTAGATACGCAGTATTTT.

This clonotype was seen only a few times. The chain couples TRBV28 to TRBJ1-2; D might be TRBD1 (5 bases). The CDR3 has 14 amino acids. Germline V gene sequence: CDR1 MDHEN, CDR2 SYDVKM. V was cut by 6 bases and J by 4 bases, with 15 bases left in between. This CDR3 reads CASRFQGRSYGYTF. CDR3 nucleotide sequence: TGTGCCAGCAGATTCCAGGGCAGGAGCTATGGCTACACCTTC.

The chain couples TRBV7-2 to TRBJ1-1; TRBD1 matches 7 bases. The CDR3 length is 15 residues. The germline V gene encodes CDR1 SGHTA and CDR2 FQGNSA. Germline trimming cut 4 bases from V and 4 bases from J; bases unmatched to any gene: 9. CDR3 in amino acids: CASSYQTGKGTEAFF. The CDR3 DNA follows: TGTGCCAGCAGCTACCAGACAGGGAAAGGCACTGAAGCTTTCTTT.

A note on this clonotype: A much larger clone sits a single nucleotide away, making a read error possible. The V call is TRBV10-3, the J call TRBJ2-3, with D unclear. Germline CDR1 and CDR2: ENHRY and SYGVKD. The CDR3 has 12 residues. The CDR3 coding sequence is TGTGCCATCAGGGAGTCGACAGATACGCAGTATTTT. It translates to CAIRESTDTQYF.

The sample holds a few counts of this clonotype. This sequence joins TRBV12-3 or TRBV12-4 and TRBJ1-2; 8 bases line up with TRBD1. V lost 6 bases and J lost 3; bases outside the gene matches: 3. There are 13 residues in the CDR3. The CDR3 DNA follows: TGTGCCAGCAGCAAGGACAGGGACTATGGCTACACCTTC. It encodes CASSKDRDYGYTF.

The J gene is TRBJ1-2, the V gene TRBV29-1; TRBD1 is a possible D gene (6 bases). CDR1 SQVTM and CDR2 ANQGSEA come from the germline V gene. The length of the CDR3 is 14 residues. With 0 bases removed from V and 2 bases from J, the gap between germline ends came to 10 bases. DNA for the CDR3: TGCAGCGTTGAAGAATTAGGGGGGAACTATGGCTACACCTTC. The encoded protein is CSVEELGGNYGYTF. Complete variable domain (other parts from reference TRBV29-1 and TRBJ1-2): SAVISQKPSRDICQRGTSLTIQCQVDSQVTMMFWYRQQPGQSLTLIATANQGSEATYESGFVIDKFPISRPNLTFSTLTVSNMSPEDSSIYLCSVEELGGNYGYTFGSGTRLTVV.

This clonotype was detected a few times. V is TRBV15 and J is TRBJ1-5; D may be TRBD1 (5 bases). This CDR3 is built from 13 residues. V dropped 6 bases and J dropped 10 bases, with 16 bases sitting between them. CDR1 is LNHNV, CDR2 YYDKDF, per germline (reference sequence). CDR3 sequence: CATSVGGGLPQHF. In DNA form, the CDR3 reads TGTGCCACCAGTGTCGGGGGGGGTTTACCCCAGCATTTT.

The table lists this clonotype with many counts. This chain uses TRBV6-2 or TRBV6-3 with TRBJ2-5; D call uncertain. Germline CDR1 MNHEY, CDR2 SVGEGT. Between the trimmed V and J ends, which lost 0 bases and 5 bases, there was a span of 7 bases. This CDR3 has 13 amino acids. The CDR3 spells CASSYSILETQYF. The DNA of the CDR3 is TGTGCCAGCAGTTACTCGATATTGGAGACCCAGTACTTC.

The chain couples TRBV20-1 to TRBJ1-2, with D unresolved. V was clipped by 0 bases and J by 2 bases, with 10 bases between them. This CDR3 is built from 14 residues. Germline assignment: CDR1 DFQATT and CDR2 SNEGSKA (reference sequence). For the CDR3, the DNA is TGCAGTGCTAGAGATGGCGGACCCAACTATGGCTACACCTTC. Translating gives CSARDGGPNYGYTF.

The chain couples TRBV14 to TRBJ2-1; 7 bases are a match to TRBD1. V was pared by 6 bases and J by 9 bases, with 11 bases of the junction left unmatched. The CDR3 totals 14 residues. Germline CDR1 is SGHDN and CDR2 is FVKESK. The CDR3 spells CASSRATGDSEQFF. The CDR3 DNA reads as TGTGCCAGCAGTCGAGCTACAGGGGACAGTGAGCAGTTCTTC.

This clonotype showed up just a few times. The rearrangement joins TRBV20-1 to TRBJ2-5, with no clear D. The V end was cut by 3 bases, the J end by 3 bases, with 14 bases between. CDR1 is DFQATT, CDR2 SNEGSKA, per germline (reference sequence). The CDR3 is made up of 14 amino acids. In DNA, the CDR3 is TGCAGTGCTAGTTTTAGTAAATTCAAAGAGACCCAGTACTTC. Protein: CSASFSKFKETQYF.

J is TRBJ1-1 and V is TRBV5-1, with D possibly TRBD1 on 5 matching bases. Per the germline V gene, CDR1 is SGHRS and CDR2 is YFSETQ. Trimming removed 0 bases at V and 4 bases at J, with 10 bases between. The length of the CDR3 is 14 residues. For the CDR3, the DNA is TGCGCCAGCAGCTTGGCGGGGGGGGGCACTGAAGCTTTCTTT. Protein sequence: CASSLAGGGTEAFF.

This chain joins TRBV5-5 and TRBJ1-2, with a weak D call TRBD1 (5 bases). This CDR3 region has 15 residues. Germline loops: CDR1 SGHKS, CDR2 YYEKEE (reference sequence). V lost 0 bases and J 2 bases, leaving 11 bases between the germline ends. CDR3 amino acids: CASSLGLGRNYGYTF. Written as DNA, the CDR3 is TGTGCCAGCAGCTTGGGGTTGGGACGAAACTATGGCTACACCTTC.

This clonotype was counted between two and nine times. The chain links TRBV7-2 to TRBJ2-1, with a weak D call TRBD1 (5 bases). With 0 bases removed from V and 0 bases from J, the gap between germline ends came to 6 bases. Germline V gives CDR1 SGHTA, CDR2 FQGNSA. This CDR3 contains 15 residues. Here the CDR3 DNA reads TGTGCCAGCAGCTTAGCAGACAGCTCCTACAATGAGCAGTTCTTC. This gives the protein CASSLADSSYNEQFF.

Comments on this clonotype: A clone one base away is much larger, so this may be a read error. The genes are TRBV7-9 and TRBJ2-5; the D is unclear. Germline CDR1 reads SEHNR; CDR2 reads FQNEAQ (reference sequence). V lost 1 base to trimming and J lost 12 bases, with 18 bases between them. The CDR3 is made up of 14 amino acids. The CDR3: CASSLDAANSWKYF. In nucleotides, the CDR3 is TGTGCCAGCAGCTTAGACGCTGCTAACTCATGGAAGTACTTC.

The V gene is TRBV4-1, the J gene TRBJ1-2; TRBD1 aligns across 7 bases. The CDR3 loop spans 14 amino acids. In germline, CDR1 is MGHRA, CDR2 YSYEKL. The V segment lost 1 base and the J segment 6 bases; nucleotides outside the gene matches: 5. For the CDR3, the DNA is TGCGCCAGCAGCCAAGGGGACAGAGACGATGGCTACACCTTC. Protein product: CASSQGDRDDGYTF.

This clonotype has ten or more counts. The V gene is TRBV4-3, the J gene TRBJ2-3; D uncertain. V was trimmed by 1 base and J by 4 bases, leaving 9 bases between them. This CDR3 spans 14 amino acids. CDR1 is LGHNA, CDR2 YSLEER, per germline. In DNA form, the CDR3 reads TGCGCCAGCAGCCAAGCCCCGAGTTCAGATACGCAGTATTTT. Its translation: CASSQAPSSDTQYF.

This chain uses TRBV28 with TRBJ2-1, with 8 bases fitting TRBD2. Germline CDR1 is MDHEN and CDR2 is SYDVKM. With 6 bases clipped from V and 3 bases from J, the junction kept 10 bases outside the gene matches. The CDR3 totals 16 residues. CDR3 residues: CASRSRTSPIYNEQFF. The CDR3 bases are TGTGCCAGCAGATCCAGGACTAGCCCCATCTACAATGAGCAGTTCTTC.

The V call is TRBV6-2 or TRBV6-3, the J call TRBJ2-2; the match to TRBD1 covers 7 bases. There are 15 residues in the CDR3. The germline V gene encodes CDR1 MNHEY and CDR2 SVGEGT. Trimming removed 6 bases from V and 4 bases from J; junction bases left unmatched: 8. CDR3 coding DNA: TGTGCCAGCAGCATGACAGGGCTAGGCACCGGGGAGCTGTTTTTT. Translation: CASSMTGLGTGELFF.

V and J are TRBV11-1 and TRBJ2-5; D not certain. Germline V gives CDR1 SGHAT, CDR2 FQDESV (reference sequence). The CDR3 extends over 14 amino acids. V gave up 2 bases and J gave up 5 bases, with 12 bases separating them. In DNA, the CDR3 is TGTGCCAGCAGCTTATCCGAATCGTTGGAGACCCAGTACTTC. This sequence encodes CASSLSESLETQYF.

This chain uses TRBV27 with TRBJ2-5, with 7 bases matching TRBD1. CDR1 and CDR2 (germline): MNHEY, SMNVEV (reference sequence). With V trimmed by 3 bases and J by 5 bases, 9 bases remained unmatched. This CDR3 has 15 amino acids. The CDR3 sequence is CASSFADRAGETQYF. CDR3 nucleotides: TGTGCCAGCAGTTTCGCTGACAGGGCTGGGGAGACCCAGTACTTC.

The rearrangement joins TRBV4-3 to TRBJ2-5; a weak D match, TRBD1 (6 bases). V lost 0 bases, J lost 5 bases, and 22 bases lay in between. The germline gives CDR1 LGHNA, CDR2 YSLEER. This CDR3 contains 18 residues. The CDR3 loop is CASSQDPPGGIRGETQYF. The CDR3 DNA reads TGCGCCAGCAGCCAAGATCCCCCAGGCGGCATAAGGGGGGAGACCCAGTACTTC.

With respect to this clonotype: A much larger clone differs from this one at a single base, so this may be a read error. This chain joins TRBV12-3 or TRBV12-4 and TRBJ2-5; 9 nucleotides match TRBD2. The tail of the sequence fits TRBJ2-7 better, so the J call may be wrong. The CDR3 is 16 residues long. This chain's CDR3 is CASNLRGGTSQYEQYF. DNA for the CDR3: TGTGCCAGCAATCTCCGAGGGGGGACTAGCCAGTACGAGCAGTACTTC.

V is TRBV6-5 and J is TRBJ2-1; the D gene is possibly TRBD2 (5 bases). CDR1 and CDR2 (germline): MNHEY, SVGAGI. The germline V and J ends were trimmed by 0 bases and 2 bases, with 8 bases remaining between them. The CDR3 has 15 residues. The CDR3 DNA is TGTGCCAGCAGTTACTCCGGAGGAACCTACAATGAGCAGTTCTTC. Amino acids: CASSYSGGTYNEQFF.

This clonotype turned up a few times. The chain employs TRBV5-1 and TRBJ2-5; D may be TRBD2 (5 bases). CDR1 and CDR2 (germline): SGHRS, YFSETQ. V was trimmed by 3 bases and J by 6 bases, leaving 18 bases between them. The CDR3 has 15 residues. In DNA, the CDR3 is TGCGCCAGCAGCTCATCCACCGGGGTGATGAAGACCCAGTACTTC. Protein sequence: CASSSSTGVMKTQYF.

This CDR3 is CSVGRTGAYNEQFF. In DNA form, the CDR3 reads TGCAGCGTTGGACGGACAGGGGCCTACAATGAGCAGTTCTTC. V and J are TRBV29-1 and TRBJ2-1; 9 bases are a match to TRBD1. J was trimmed by 2 bases and V by 4 bases; bases with no gene match: 3. The CDR3 extends over 14 amino acids. Germline lookup yields CDR1 SQVTM and CDR2 ANQGSEA.

The genes are TRBV3-1 and TRBJ2-6; D not certain. CDR3 length: 16 amino acids. V was trimmed by 3 bases and J by 2 bases, leaving 11 bases between them. CDR1 is LGHDT and CDR2 is YNNKEL in the germline V gene (reference sequence). This chain's CDR3 is CASSQGLHTGANVLTF. The CDR3 coding sequence is TGTGCCAGCAGCCAGGGTCTCCACACTGGGGCCAACGTCCTGACTTTC.